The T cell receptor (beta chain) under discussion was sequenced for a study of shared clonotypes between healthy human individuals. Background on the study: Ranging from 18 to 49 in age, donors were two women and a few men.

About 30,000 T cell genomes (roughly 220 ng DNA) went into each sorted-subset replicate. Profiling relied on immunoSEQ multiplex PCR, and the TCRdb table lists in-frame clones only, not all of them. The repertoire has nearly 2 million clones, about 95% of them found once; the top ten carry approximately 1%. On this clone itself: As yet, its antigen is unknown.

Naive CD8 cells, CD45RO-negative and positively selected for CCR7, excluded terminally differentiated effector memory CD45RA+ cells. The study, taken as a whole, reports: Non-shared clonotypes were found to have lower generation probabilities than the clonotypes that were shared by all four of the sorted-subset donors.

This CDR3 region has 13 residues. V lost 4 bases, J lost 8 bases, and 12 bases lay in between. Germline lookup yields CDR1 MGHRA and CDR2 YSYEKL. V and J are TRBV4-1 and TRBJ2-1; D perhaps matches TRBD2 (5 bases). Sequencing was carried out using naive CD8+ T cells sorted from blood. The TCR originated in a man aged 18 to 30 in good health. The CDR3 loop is CASSLYLGDEQFF. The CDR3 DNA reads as TGCGCCAGCAGCCTATACCTGGGAGATGAGCAGTTCTTC.